This passage covers 14 T cell receptor beta chains from one sample sequenced in a study of glioma-infiltrating T cells. TCR alpha and beta CDR3 regions were amplified from RNA using iRepertoire nested multiplex PCR. TCRdb itself ran the multiplex PCR reads through MiXCR, one entry per CDR3 protein. The data hold roughly 200,000 distinct CDR3 sequences, with over 30% observed a single time. Sequenced input: glioma tissue, nonneoplastic brain tissue, or PBMCs (not recorded which). Receptors were obtained from a human donor with low-grade glioma or glioblastoma, undergoing nonglioma brain surgery, or in good health (not recorded which).

This clonotype was recorded at least ten times. The chain is built from TRBV28 and TRBJ2-1; the match to TRBD2 covers 8 bases. The CDR3 sequence is 14 residues long. Per germline, CDR1 MDHEN and CDR2 SYDVKM. Trimming removed 5 bases from V and 15 bases from J; junction bases left unmatched: 15. In nucleotides, the CDR3 is TGTGCCAGCAGTCCGCCCTCGCGGGAGGTTAAGCTGTTCTTC. It specifies CASSPPSREVKLFF.

This clonotype was observed a handful of times. This chain links TRBV19 with TRBJ2-7; TRBD1 aligns across 9 bases. V shed 4 bases and J 3 bases; nucleotides not matched to a gene: 10. The CDR3 loop spans 16 amino acids. Germline V gene lookup returns CDR1 LNHDA and CDR2 SQIVND (reference sequence). CDR3 in amino acids: CASSRIHGTGYYEQYF. The CDR3, as DNA: TGTGCCAGTAGTAGAATCCACGGGACAGGGTACTACGAGCAGTACTTC.

This clonotype was counted many times. The V and J genes are TRBV20-1 and TRBJ2-3; 7 nucleotides match TRBD1. CDR3 length: 13 residues. V shed 6 bases and J 0 bases; nucleotides not matched to a gene: 3. Per germline, CDR1 DFQATT and CDR2 SNEGSKA (reference sequence). CDR3: CSAGTDSTDTQYF. The CDR3 coding sequence is TGCAGTGCGGGGACAGACAGCACAGATACGCAGTATTTT.

This clonotype was seen repeatedly, ten times or more. This chain links TRBV28 with TRBJ2-1, with a weak D call TRBD1 (5 bases). Germline V gene lookup returns CDR1 MDHEN and CDR2 SYDVKM. The CDR3 is 14 residues long. V was clipped by 5 bases and J by 4 bases, with 12 bases between them. Here the CDR3 DNA reads TGTGCCAGCAGTCTGATGACAGTTTACAATGAGCAGTTCTTC. This gives the protein CASSLMTVYNEQFF.

This clonotype has a handful of counts. This chain links TRBV6-4 with TRBJ2-1; the D gene is possibly TRBD2 (6 bases). V shed 5 bases and J shed 8 bases, with 16 bases lying between them. CDR1 and CDR2 (germline): MRHNA, SNTAGT. This CDR3 region has 14 residues. The CDR3 region has the DNA TGTGCCAGCAGTCATATCGGCGGGATGGATGAGCAGTTCTTC. Translating gives CASSHIGGMDEQFF.

Ten or more counts support this clonotype. The chain is built from TRBV28 and TRBJ1-1, with 8 bases that match TRBD1. Per the germline V gene, CDR1 is MDHEN and CDR2 is SYDVKM. V lost 6 bases, J lost 1 base, and 4 bases stayed unmatched. The CDR3 sequence is 14 residues long. CDR3: CASRDRGKNTEAFF. In DNA form, the CDR3 reads TGTGCCAGCAGAGACAGGGGAAAGAACACTGAAGCTTTCTTT.

In the case of this clonotype: A read error may explain this, as a much larger clone is one base away. This chain's CDR3 is CSAREGSAGSGANVLTF. CDR3 sequence (DNA): TGCAGTGCTAGAGAGGGGTCCGCAGGGTCTGGGGCCAACGTCCTGACTTTC. The chain links TRBV20-1 to TRBJ2-6; tentatively, D is TRBD1 (5 bases). Germline V gene sequence: CDR1 DFQATT, CDR2 SNEGSKA (reference sequence). This CDR3 comprises 17 residues. Trimming stripped 0 bases from V and 1 base from J, with 13 bases between.

Remarks on this clonotype: Possible read error: a much larger clone is one base away. V usage is TRBV4-1 and J usage is TRBJ2-7, with D possibly matching TRBD2 (6 bases). Per germline, CDR1 MGHRA and CDR2 YSYEKL. The CDR3 is 13 amino acids. V shed 1 base and J shed 5 bases, with 9 bases lying between them. CDR3 in amino acids: CASSQARGNEQYF. The DNA for the CDR3 is TGCGCCAGCAGCCAAGCGCGGGGTAACGAGCAGTACTTC.

The rearrangement links TRBV12-5 to TRBJ2-7; D gene uncertain. Trimming left V 2 bases short and J 7 bases short, with 9 bases between. The CDR3 spans 12 residues. Germline loops: CDR1 LGHNT, CDR2 FRNRAP. The CDR3 nucleotides are TGTGCTAGTGGTTTGAGCCTCGATGAGCAGTACTTC. This sequence encodes CASGLSLDEQYF.

As to this clonotype: A much larger clone differs from this one at a single base, so this may be a read error. The chain links TRBV4-2 to TRBJ2-3; TRBD2 agrees at 9 bases. Trimming cost V 0 bases and J 1 base; bases outside gene matches: 11. The CDR3 has 19 residues. Germline V CDR1 and CDR2: LGHNA, YNFKEQ. The CDR3 region is CASSQDDSGSPQGTDTQYF. In nucleotides, the CDR3 is TGTGCCAGCAGCCAAGATGATAGCGGGAGCCCCCAGGGCACAGATACGCAGTATTTT.

The V call is TRBV27, the J call TRBJ2-1; 7 bases map to TRBD1. The V gene's germline CDR1 is MNHEY and CDR2 SMNVEV (reference sequence). CDR3 size: 14 residues. V shed 6 bases, J shed 4 bases, and the junction held 6 bases outside the gene matches. This CDR3 reads CASRPGQKYNEQFF. CDR3 bases: TGTGCCAGCAGACCGGGACAGAAGTACAATGAGCAGTTCTTC.

The J gene is TRBJ2-1, the V gene TRBV2, with D maybe TRBD2 (5 bases). This CDR3 has 14 amino acids. V lost 2 bases and J 5 bases, leaving 10 bases between the germline ends. Germline CDR1 SNHLY, CDR2 FYNNEI. CDR3: CASSEKEADNEQFF. The CDR3 nucleotides are TGTGCCAGCAGTGAAAAGGAGGCGGACAATGAGCAGTTCTTC.

This clonotype came up many times. The CDR3 sequence: CASSYRTGTTDTQYF. The CDR3 DNA reads TGTGCCAGCAGTTACCGGACAGGGACCACAGATACGCAGTATTTT. The genes are TRBV6-2 or TRBV6-3 and TRBJ2-3, with 8 bases identical to TRBD1. Per the germline V gene, CDR1 is MNHEY and CDR2 is SVGEGT. V dropped 2 bases and J dropped 2; count of bases not matched to a gene: 3. The CDR3 loop spans 15 amino acids.

Remarks on this clonotype: A clone one base away is much larger, so this may be a read error. The chain links TRBV7-2 to TRBJ2-3; the match to TRBD2 covers 12 bases. Germline CDR1 is SGHTA and CDR2 is FQGNSA. This CDR3 is built from 15 residues. CDR3: CASSRTSGNTYTQYF. CDR3 DNA sequence: TGTGCCAGCAGCCGGACTAGCGGGAACACATATACGCAGTATTTT.